Shown below are 17 T cell receptor beta chains from a single sample sequenced in a study of human T cells and chemical hapten exposure. MiXCR was run by TCRdb on the RACE reads, yielding one entry per CDR3 protein. The sample records 340,000 or so distinct CDR3 sequences, under 8% being singletons. The time point denotes: patch test 1, 2 weeks after DPC sensitization. Treatment here: therapeutic diphenylcyclopropenone sensitization with weekly scalp DPC. Material: whole blood, obtained in connection with sensitization to the hapten diphenylcyclopropenone (DPC). These receptors all stem from a woman aged 18-29 years with alopecia areata. Some clones in this sample may be carry-over from other donors' samples.

This clonotype was detected a few times. The genes are TRBV18 and TRBJ2-4; TRBD2 might be the D (6 bases). The length of the CDR3 is 14 residues. The germline CDR1 and CDR2 sequences are KGHSH and LQKENI. V lost 6 bases, J lost 4 bases, and 13 bases lay in between. CDR3 in amino acids: CASSPGRQKNIQYF. The CDR3 nucleotides read TGTGCCAGCTCGCCTGGGAGGCAAAAAAACATTCAGTACTTC.

V gene TRBV3-1 combines with J gene TRBJ1-1; D unresolved. Germline V gene data show CDR1 as LGHDT and CDR2 as YNNKEL (reference sequence). The CDR3 is made up of 13 amino acids. V lost 1 base, J lost 10 bases, and 13 bases lay in between. The CDR3 sequence is CASSQGEGSGAFF. The CDR3 DNA follows: TGTGCCAGCAGCCAAGGAGAAGGTTCTGGAGCTTTCTTT.

At least ten counts were recorded for this clonotype. This rearrangement joins TRBV3-1 to TRBJ2-7; D is uncertain. CDR3 length: 15 amino acids. The V and J ends lost 4 bases and 2 bases respectively, with 15 bases between them. Germline CDR1 reads LGHDT; CDR2 reads YNNKEL (reference sequence). CDR3 DNA sequence: TGTGCCAGCAGCCCTGGGGTGGAGCCTACCTACGAGCAGTACTTC. It yields the protein CASSPGVEPTYEQYF.

In this sample, this clonotype turned up a few times. The chain uses TRBV15 and TRBJ2-1; no clear D. Trimming removed 1 base from V and 14 bases from J, with 12 bases in between. CDR1 is LNHNV, CDR2 YYDKDF, per germline (reference sequence). The CDR3 runs 12 residues. The CDR3 region is CATSRALGSEFF. CDR3 coding DNA: TGTGCCACCAGCAGAGCTCTAGGGTCTGAGTTCTTC.

There are many counts of this clonotype. The chain links TRBV5-1 to TRBJ1-1, with 9 bases fitting TRBD1. Germline values: CDR1 SGHRS, CDR2 YFSETQ. This CDR3 contains 15 residues. The J segment lost 5 bases and the V segment lost 4 bases, leaving 9 bases of the junction unmatched. The CDR3 nucleotides are TGCGCCAGCAGCCCACGGACAGGGGTAAATACTGAAGCTTTCTTT. Encoded protein: CASSPRTGVNTEAFF.

This clonotype has just a few counts. The gene calls are TRBV6-4 and TRBJ2-1, with 7 positions matching TRBD2. The CDR3 runs to 14 residues. The V and J ends lost 6 bases and 4 bases, in that order; junction bases with no gene match: 6. Germline V gene lookup returns CDR1 MRHNA and CDR2 SNTAGT. DNA for the CDR3: TGTGCCAGCAGCCGGACTAGGGGTTACAATGAGCAGTTCTTC. Protein sequence: CASSRTRGYNEQFF.

Only a few counts were recorded for this clonotype. The V call is TRBV4-2, the J call TRBJ1-2; the D is unclear. CDR1 is LGHNA and CDR2 is YNFKEQ in the germline V gene. Trimming cost V 0 bases and J 3 bases, with 2 bases left between them. This CDR3 region has 12 residues. CDR3 DNA: TGTGCCAGCAGCCAAGATGACTATGGCTACACCTTC. Protein sequence: CASSQDDYGYTF.

There are a few counts of this clonotype. The rearrangement uses TRBV11-1 and TRBJ2-3, with 7 bases aligning to TRBD1. The CDR3 spans 15 residues. The germline gives CDR1 SGHAT, CDR2 FQDESV (reference sequence). The trim removed 2 bases at V and 2 bases at J, leaving 4 bases unmatched. The CDR3 is CASSLTGVITDTQYF. CDR3 coding DNA: TGTGCCAGCAGCTTAACAGGGGTAATCACAGATACGCAGTATTTT. Together with reference TRBV11-1 and TRBJ2-3, the CDR3 gives the full variable domain: EAEVAQSPRYKITEKSQAVAFWCDPISGHATLYWYRQILGQGPELLVQFQDESVVDDSQLPKDRFSAERLKGVDSTLKIQPAELGDSAMYLCASSLTGVITDTQYFGPGTRLTVL.

V gene TRBV6-5 combines with J gene TRBJ1-5; D ambiguous. The V end was cut by 0 bases, the J end by 2 bases, with 8 bases between. The length of the CDR3 is 15 residues. Germline CDR1 reads MNHEY; CDR2 reads SVGAGI. CDR3 nucleotide sequence: TGTGCCAGCAGTTACTCAGGGTCAGGCAATCAGCCCCAGCATTTT. Its protein is CASSYSGSGNQPQHF.

This clonotype appeared many times. The chain couples TRBV28 to TRBJ2-6, with 8 bases matching TRBD1. This CDR3 is built from 18 residues. From germline, CDR1 is MDHEN and CDR2 SYDVKM. J was trimmed by 1 base and V by 3 bases; bases with no gene match: 8. The CDR3 DNA reads TGTGCCAGCAGTTTGGGACGACAGGGGCCTTCTGGGGCCAACGTCCTGACTTTC. It codes for CASSLGRQGPSGANVLTF.

This clonotype showed up many times. J is TRBJ2-6 and V is TRBV4-3; D could derive from TRBD1 or TRBD2 (5 bases each). The V and J ends lost 0 bases and 4 bases respectively, with 7 bases between them. Germline CDR1 is LGHNA and CDR2 is YSLEER. The length of the CDR3 is 15 residues. The CDR3 reads CASSQDWGGANVLTF. DNA for the CDR3: TGCGCCAGCAGCCAAGATTGGGGGGGGGCCAACGTCCTGACTTTC.

This clonotype was counted at least ten times. This sequence joins TRBV2 and TRBJ2-6; D possibly corresponds to TRBD2 (6 bases). The length of the CDR3 is 16 residues. CDR1 SNHLY and CDR2 FYNNEI come from the germline V gene. V shed 8 bases and J shed 0 bases, with 14 bases lying between them. In DNA, the CDR3 is TGTGCCAGCCGCGCTGGGGGAGGCTCTGGGGCCAACGTCCTGACTTTC. This translates into CASRAGGGSGANVLTF.

The gene calls are TRBV29-1 and TRBJ2-3; no clear D. Germline V gives CDR1 SQVTM, CDR2 ANQGSEA. The CDR3 extends over 15 amino acids. Trimming took off 5 bases at V and 6 bases at J, with 21 bases between the two ends. The CDR3 nucleotides are TGCAGCGTTATCCCGTCGTTCAAGCGAGCGGATACGCAGTATTTT. Amino acid sequence: CSVIPSFKRADTQYF.

This clonotype was counted at least ten times. This chain connects TRBV20-1 to TRBJ1-5, with TRBD1 matching over 8 bases. The CDR3 totals 14 residues. Germline V gives CDR1 DFQATT, CDR2 SNEGSKA (reference sequence). Trimming took 3 bases from V and 4 from J; bases not matched to a gene: 5. CDR3 loop: CSASPTGANQPQHF. DNA for the CDR3: TGCAGTGCTAGCCCGACAGGGGCTAATCAGCCCCAGCATTTT.

The sample holds many counts of this clonotype. The chain links TRBV5-5 to TRBJ2-1, with D hard to call. Germline values: CDR1 SGHKS, CDR2 YYEKEE (reference sequence). V was cut by 0 bases and J by 6 bases, with 13 bases left in between. This CDR3 region has 15 residues. In nucleotides, the CDR3 is TGTGCCAGCAGCTTGGAAGTCGTCTCGAGCAATGAGCAGTTCTTC. This sequence encodes CASSLEVVSSNEQFF.

This chain links TRBV12-3 or TRBV12-4 with TRBJ1-2, with D possibly TRBD1 on 5 matching bases. The ends were cut back, 7 bases at V and 7 bases at J, with 13 bases in the middle. This CDR3 spans 12 amino acids. CDR3 in amino acids: CASTLTGSGYTF. In DNA, the CDR3 is TGTGCCAGCACCCTCACAGGAAGTGGCTACACCTTC.

V is TRBV5-1 and J is TRBJ1-5, with D perhaps TRBD1 (6 bases). The CDR3 totals 14 residues. Trimming pared 0 bases from V and 6 bases from J, leaving 10 bases between. Germline CDR1 reads SGHRS; CDR2 reads YFSETQ. CDR3 residues: CASSLEGEIQPQHF. CDR3 coding DNA: TGCGCCAGCAGCTTGGAGGGGGAAATTCAGCCCCAGCATTTT.